This TCR beta chain is from a study of T cell repertoires in cytomegalovirus infection. TCRdb fed the reads into MiXCR, producing one record per CDR3 protein. In the table there are about 890,000 distinct CDR3 sequences, roughly a third of which are singletons. There are many counts of this clonotype. The antigen is unknown. The length of the CDR3 is 15 residues. V dropped 6 bases and J dropped 5; count of bases not matched to a gene: 4. CDR1 and CDR2 from the germline V gene are KGHDR and SFDVKD. V usage is TRBV24-1 and J usage is TRBJ2-1, with 12 bases identical to TRBD2. The material sequenced was cultured CD8+ T cells from PBMCs, taken from culture after CMV antigen stimulation. The sequence was collected from a human donor in good health (CMV status not recorded). Some clones in this sample may be carry-over from other donors' samples. CDR3 sequence: CATSSSGGEHNEQFF. The CDR3 nucleotides read TGTGCCACCAGTTCTAGCGGGGGGGAGCACAATGAGCAGTTCTTC.